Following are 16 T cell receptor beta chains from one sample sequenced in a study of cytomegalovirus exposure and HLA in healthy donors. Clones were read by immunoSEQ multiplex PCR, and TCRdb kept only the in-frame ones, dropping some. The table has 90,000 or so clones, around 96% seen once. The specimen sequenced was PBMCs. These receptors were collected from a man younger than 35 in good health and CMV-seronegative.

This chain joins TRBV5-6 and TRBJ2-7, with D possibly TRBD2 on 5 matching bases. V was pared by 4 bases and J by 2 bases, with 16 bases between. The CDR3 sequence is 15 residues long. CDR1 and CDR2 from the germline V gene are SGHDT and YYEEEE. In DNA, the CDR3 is TGTGCCAGCAGCAACGATATCCGGGGTCCCTACGAGCAGTACGTC. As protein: CASSNDIRGPYEQYV.

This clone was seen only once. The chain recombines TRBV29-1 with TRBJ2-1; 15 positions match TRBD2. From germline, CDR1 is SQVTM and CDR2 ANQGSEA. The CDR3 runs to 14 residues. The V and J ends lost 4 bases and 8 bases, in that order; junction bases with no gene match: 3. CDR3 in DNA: TGCAGCGTTGCCGGGACTAGCGGGAGGTATGAGCAGTTCTTC. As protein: CSVAGTSGRYEQFF.

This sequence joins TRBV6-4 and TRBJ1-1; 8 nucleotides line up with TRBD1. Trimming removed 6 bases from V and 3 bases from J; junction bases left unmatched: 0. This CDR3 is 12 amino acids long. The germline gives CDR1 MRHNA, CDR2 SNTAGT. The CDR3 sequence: CASRTGDTEAFF. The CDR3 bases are TGTGCCAGCAGGACAGGGGACACTGAAGCTTTCTTT.

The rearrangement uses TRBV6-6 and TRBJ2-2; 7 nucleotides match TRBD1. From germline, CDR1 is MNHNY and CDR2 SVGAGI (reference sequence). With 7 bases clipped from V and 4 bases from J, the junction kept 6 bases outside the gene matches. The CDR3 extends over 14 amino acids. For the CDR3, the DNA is TGTGCCAGCACGGAGGACAGGCCCACCGGGGAGCTGTTTTTT. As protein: CASTEDRPTGELFF.

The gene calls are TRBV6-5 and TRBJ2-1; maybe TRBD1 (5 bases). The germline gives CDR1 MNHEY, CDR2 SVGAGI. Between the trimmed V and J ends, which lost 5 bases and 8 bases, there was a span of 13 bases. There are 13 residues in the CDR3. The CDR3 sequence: CASSQTGVDEQFF. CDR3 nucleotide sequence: TGTGCCAGCAGTCAAACAGGTGTCGATGAGCAGTTCTTC.

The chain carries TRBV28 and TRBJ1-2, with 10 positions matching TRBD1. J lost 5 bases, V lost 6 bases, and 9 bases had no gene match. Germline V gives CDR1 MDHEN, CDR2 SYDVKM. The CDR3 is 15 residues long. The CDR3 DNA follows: TGTGCCAGCAGGCGCCGGACAGGGGGTCTATATGGCTACACCTTC. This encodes CASRRRTGGLYGYTF.

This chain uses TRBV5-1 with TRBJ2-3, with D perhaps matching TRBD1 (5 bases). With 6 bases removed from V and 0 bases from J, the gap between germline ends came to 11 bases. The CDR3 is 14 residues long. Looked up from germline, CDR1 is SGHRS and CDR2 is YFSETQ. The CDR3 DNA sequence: TGCGCCAGCAAGGGGCTTCCTAGCACAGATACGCAGTATTTT. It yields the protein CASKGLPSTDTQYF.

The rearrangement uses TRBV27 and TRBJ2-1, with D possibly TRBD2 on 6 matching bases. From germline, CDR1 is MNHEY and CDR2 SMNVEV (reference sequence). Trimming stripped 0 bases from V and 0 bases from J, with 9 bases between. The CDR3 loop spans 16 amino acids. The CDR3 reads CASSLSAGLSYNEQFF. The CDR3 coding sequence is TGTGCCAGCAGTTTATCCGCGGGACTCTCCTACAATGAGCAGTTCTTC.

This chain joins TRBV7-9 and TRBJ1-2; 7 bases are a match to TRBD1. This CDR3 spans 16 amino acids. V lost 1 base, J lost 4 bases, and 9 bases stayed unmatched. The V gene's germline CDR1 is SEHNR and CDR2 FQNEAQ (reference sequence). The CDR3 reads CASSLGADRVRYGYTF. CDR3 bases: TGTGCCAGCAGCTTAGGGGCCGACAGGGTTCGCTATGGCTACACCTTC.

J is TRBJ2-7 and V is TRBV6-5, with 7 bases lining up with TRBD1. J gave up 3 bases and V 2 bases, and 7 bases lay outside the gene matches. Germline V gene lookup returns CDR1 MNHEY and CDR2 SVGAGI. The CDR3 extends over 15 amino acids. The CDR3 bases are TGTGCCAGCAGTTACCGACAGGGTGCAGGCTACGAGCAGTACTTC. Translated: CASSYRQGAGYEQYF.

The CDR3 region has the DNA TGTGCCAGCAGATACCTAGCGGGACTGCAGTTCTTC. Protein product: CASRYLAGLQFF. This rearrangement joins TRBV2 to TRBJ2-1, with 9 bases aligning to TRBD2. V lost 6 bases, J lost 12 bases, and 6 bases stayed unmatched. This CDR3 is 12 amino acids long. Germline V lookup: CDR1 SNHLY, CDR2 FYNNEI.

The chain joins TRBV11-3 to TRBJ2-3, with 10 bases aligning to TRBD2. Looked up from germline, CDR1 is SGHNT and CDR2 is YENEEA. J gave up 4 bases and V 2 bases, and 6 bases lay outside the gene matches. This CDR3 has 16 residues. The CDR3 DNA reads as TGTGCCAGCAGCTTACGTCTAGCGGGAGTGCCAGATACGCAGTATTTT. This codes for CASSLRLAGVPDTQYF.

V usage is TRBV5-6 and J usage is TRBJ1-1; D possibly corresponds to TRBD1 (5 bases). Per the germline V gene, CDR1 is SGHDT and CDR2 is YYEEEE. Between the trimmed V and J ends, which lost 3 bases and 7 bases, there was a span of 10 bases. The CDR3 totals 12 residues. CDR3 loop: CASSYRSREAFF. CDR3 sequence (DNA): TGTGCCAGCAGCTACAGGTCCCGTGAAGCTTTCTTT.

The DNA for the CDR3 is TGTGCTAGTGGTTGGGTGAATCCGGGACAGGACTACACTGAAGCTTTCTTT. It translates to CASGWVNPGQDYTEAFF. This chain links TRBV12-5 with TRBJ1-1; 8 nucleotides agree with TRBD1. The ends lost 4 bases at V and 3 bases at J; junction bases unmatched: 13. The CDR3 has 17 residues. Germline assignment: CDR1 LGHNT and CDR2 FRNRAP. The entire variable domain, with the rest obtained from reference TRBV12-5 and TRBJ1-1, is as follows: DARVTQTPRHKVTEMGQEVTMRCQPILGHNTVFWYRQTMMQGLELLAYFRNRAPLDDSGMPKDRFSAEMPDATLATLKIQPSEPRDSAVYFCASGWVNPGQDYTEAFFGQGTRLTVV.

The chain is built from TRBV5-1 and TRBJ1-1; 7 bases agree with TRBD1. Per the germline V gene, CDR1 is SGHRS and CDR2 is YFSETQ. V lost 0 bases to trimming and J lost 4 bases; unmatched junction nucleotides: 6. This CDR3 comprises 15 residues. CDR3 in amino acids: CASSLGATGSTEAFF. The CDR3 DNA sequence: TGCGCCAGCAGCTTGGGTGCGACAGGGTCCACTGAAGCTTTCTTT.

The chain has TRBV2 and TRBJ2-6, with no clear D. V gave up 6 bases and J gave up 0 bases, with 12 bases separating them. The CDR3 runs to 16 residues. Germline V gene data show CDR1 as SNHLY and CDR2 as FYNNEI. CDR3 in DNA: TGTGCCAGCAGGGAGCTGAAGCTCTCTGGGGCCAACGTCCTGACTTTC. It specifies CASRELKLSGANVLTF. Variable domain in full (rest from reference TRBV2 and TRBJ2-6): EPEVTQTPSHQVTQMGQEVILRCVPISNHLYFYWYRQILGQKVEFLVSFYNNEISEKSEIFDDQFSVERPDGSNFTLKIRSTKLEDSAMYFCASRELKLSGANVLTFGAGSRLTVL.